This entry is about one T cell receptor (beta chain). These data are taken from a study of neoadjuvant anti-PD-1 for oral cavity cancer. Blood cells were analyzed directly, without culture or expansion. The assay was immunoSEQ multiplex PCR, and TCRdb's table has in-frame clones only and misses some. The sample includes over 10,000 clones, 65% seen only once; the top ten take 2%. The CDR3 consists of 14 residues. Trimming at V came to 4 bases and at J to 7 bases, leaving 2 bases not matched to a gene. Germline-derived CDR1 and CDR2 are MRHNA and SNTAGT. Material: PBMCs, obtained before nivolumab (anti-PD-1) treatment. The origin of this receptor is a person between 35 and 79 years old with oral cavity squamous cell carcinoma. The rearrangement uses TRBV6-4 and TRBJ2-1, with 12 positions matching TRBD2. The CDR3 here is CASSGGTSGNEQFF. The CDR3 DNA reads as TGTGCCAGCAGTGGTGGGACTAGCGGGAATGAGCAGTTCTTC.